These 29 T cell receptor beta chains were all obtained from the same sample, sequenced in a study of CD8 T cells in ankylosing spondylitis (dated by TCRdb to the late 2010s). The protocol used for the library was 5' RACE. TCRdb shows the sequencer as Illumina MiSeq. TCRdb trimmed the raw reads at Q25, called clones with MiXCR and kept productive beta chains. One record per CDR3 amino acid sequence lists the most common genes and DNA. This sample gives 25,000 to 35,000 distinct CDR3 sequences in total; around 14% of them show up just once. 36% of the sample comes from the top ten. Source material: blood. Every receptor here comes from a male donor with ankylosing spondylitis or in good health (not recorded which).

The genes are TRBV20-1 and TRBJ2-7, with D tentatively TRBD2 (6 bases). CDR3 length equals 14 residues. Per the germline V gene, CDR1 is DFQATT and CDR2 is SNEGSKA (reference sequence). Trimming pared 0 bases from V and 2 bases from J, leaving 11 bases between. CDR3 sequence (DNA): TGCAGTGCTAGAGATGGCGGGGAACCCTACGAGCAGTACTTC. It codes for CSARDGGEPYEQYF.

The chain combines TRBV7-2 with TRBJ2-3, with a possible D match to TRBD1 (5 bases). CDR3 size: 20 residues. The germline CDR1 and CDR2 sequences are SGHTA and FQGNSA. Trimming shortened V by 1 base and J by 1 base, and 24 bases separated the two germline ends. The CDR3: CASSLEVVGPLPRGTDTQYF. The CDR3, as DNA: TGTGCCAGCAGCTTAGAGGTGGTGGGGCCCCTGCCCAGGGGCACAGATACGCAGTATTTT.

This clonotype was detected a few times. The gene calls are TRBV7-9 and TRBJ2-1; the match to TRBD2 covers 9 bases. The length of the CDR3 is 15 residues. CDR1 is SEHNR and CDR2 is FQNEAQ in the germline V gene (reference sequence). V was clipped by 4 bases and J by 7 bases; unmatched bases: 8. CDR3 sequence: CASSSAGLAANEQFF. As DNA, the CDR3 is TGTGCCAGCAGCTCAGCGGGACTAGCTGCTAATGAGCAGTTCTTC.

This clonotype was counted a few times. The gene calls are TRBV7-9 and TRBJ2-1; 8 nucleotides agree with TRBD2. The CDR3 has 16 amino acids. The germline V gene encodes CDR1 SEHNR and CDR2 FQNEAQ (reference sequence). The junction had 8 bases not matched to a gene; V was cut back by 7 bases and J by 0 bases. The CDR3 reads CASNPTSASSYNEQFF. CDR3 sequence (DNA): TGTGCCAGCAACCCGACTAGCGCTAGCTCCTACAATGAGCAGTTCTTC.

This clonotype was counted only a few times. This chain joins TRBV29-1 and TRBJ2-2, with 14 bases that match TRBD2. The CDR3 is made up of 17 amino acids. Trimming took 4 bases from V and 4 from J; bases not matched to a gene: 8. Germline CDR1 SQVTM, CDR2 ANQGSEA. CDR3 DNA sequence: TGCAGCGTTGCCCCACACGGACTAGCGGGGGGCACCGGGGAGCTGTTTTTT. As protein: CSVAPHGLAGGTGELFF.

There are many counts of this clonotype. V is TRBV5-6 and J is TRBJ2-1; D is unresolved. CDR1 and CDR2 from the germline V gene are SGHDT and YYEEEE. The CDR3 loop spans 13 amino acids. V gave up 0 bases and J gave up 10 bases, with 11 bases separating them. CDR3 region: CASSLGHTPEQFF. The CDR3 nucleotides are TGTGCCAGCAGCTTGGGACATACACCCGAGCAGTTCTTC.

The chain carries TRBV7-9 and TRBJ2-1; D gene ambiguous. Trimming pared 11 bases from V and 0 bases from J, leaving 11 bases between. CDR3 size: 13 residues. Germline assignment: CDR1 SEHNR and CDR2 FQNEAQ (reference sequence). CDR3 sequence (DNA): TGTGCCGCCGCGGTTCGCTCCTACAATGAGCAGTTCTTC. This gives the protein CAAAVRSYNEQFF.

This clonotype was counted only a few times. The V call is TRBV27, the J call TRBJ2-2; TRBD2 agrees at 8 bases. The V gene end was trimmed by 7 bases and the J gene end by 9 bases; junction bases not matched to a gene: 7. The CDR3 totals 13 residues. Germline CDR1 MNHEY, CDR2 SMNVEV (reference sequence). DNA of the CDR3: TGTGCCAGCAAAAGCGGGAGCGTAAGGGAGCTGTTTTTT. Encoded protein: CASKSGSVRELFF.

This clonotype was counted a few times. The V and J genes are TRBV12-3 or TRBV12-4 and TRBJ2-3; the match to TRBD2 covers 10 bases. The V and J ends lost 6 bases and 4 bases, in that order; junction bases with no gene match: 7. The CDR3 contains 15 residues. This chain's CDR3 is CASRRSSGGADTQYF. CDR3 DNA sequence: TGTGCCAGCAGACGATCTAGCGGGGGAGCAGATACGCAGTATTTT.

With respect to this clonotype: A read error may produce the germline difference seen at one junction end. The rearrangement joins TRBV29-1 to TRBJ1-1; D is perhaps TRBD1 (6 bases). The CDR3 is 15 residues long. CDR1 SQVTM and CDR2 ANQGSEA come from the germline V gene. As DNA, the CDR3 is TGCAGCGTCGAAGGGGGTTTGGGGATGAACACTGAAGCTTTCTTT. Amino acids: CSVEGGLGMNTEAFF.

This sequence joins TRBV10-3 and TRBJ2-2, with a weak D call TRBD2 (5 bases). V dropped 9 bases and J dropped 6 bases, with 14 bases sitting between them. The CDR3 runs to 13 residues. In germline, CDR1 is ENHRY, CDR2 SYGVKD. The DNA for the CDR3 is TGTGCCATGCGAACTAGTAGCGCCGGGGAGCTGTTTTTT. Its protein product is CAMRTSSAGELFF.

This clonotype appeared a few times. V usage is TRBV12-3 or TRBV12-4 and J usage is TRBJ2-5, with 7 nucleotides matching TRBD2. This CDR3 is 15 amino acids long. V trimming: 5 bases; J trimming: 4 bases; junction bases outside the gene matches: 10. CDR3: CASSPPLGGGETQYF. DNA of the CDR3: TGTGCCAGCAGTCCGCCCCTGGGGGGGGGAGAGACCCAGTACTTC.

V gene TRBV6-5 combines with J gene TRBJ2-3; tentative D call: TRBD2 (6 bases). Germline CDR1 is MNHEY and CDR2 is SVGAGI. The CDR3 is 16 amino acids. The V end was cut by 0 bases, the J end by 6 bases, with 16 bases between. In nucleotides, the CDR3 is TGTGCCAGCAGTTACTCGATCGGGGCGGGACTGGATACGCAGTATTTT. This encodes CASSYSIGAGLDTQYF.

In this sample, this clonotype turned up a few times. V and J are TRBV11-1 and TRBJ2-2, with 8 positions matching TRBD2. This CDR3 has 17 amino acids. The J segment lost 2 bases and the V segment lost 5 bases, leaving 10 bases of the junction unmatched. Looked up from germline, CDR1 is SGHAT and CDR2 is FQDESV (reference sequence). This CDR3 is CASSSPRGGRNTGELFF. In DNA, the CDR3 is TGTGCCAGCAGCAGCCCCCGCGGGGGGCGAAACACCGGGGAGCTGTTTTTT.

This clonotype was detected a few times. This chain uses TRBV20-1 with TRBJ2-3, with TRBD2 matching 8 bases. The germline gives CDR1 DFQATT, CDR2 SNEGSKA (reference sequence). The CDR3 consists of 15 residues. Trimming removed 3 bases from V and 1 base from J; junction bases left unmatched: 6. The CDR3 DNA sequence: TGCAGTGCTAGGGGACTAGTGACGGGCACAGATACGCAGTATTTT. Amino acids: CSARGLVTGTDTQYF.

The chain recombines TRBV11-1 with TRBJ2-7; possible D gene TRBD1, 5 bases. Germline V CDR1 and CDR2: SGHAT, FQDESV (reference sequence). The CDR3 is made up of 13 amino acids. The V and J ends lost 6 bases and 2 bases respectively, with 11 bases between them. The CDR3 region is CASSYGQTYEQYV. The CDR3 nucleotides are TGTGCCAGCAGTTACGGACAAACCTACGAGCAGTACGTC.

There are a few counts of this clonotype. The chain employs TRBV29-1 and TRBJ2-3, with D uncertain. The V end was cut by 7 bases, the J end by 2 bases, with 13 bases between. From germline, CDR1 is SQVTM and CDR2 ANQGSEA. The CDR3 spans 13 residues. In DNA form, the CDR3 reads TGCAGCGCCTTCAAGATTAACACAGATACGCAGTATTTT. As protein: CSAFKINTDTQYF.

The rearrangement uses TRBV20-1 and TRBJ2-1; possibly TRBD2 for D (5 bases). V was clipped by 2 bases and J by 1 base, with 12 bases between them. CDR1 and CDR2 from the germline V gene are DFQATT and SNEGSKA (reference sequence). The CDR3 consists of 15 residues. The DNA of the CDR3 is TGCAGTGCTAGACGGGCTAGCAGTTCCTACAATGAGCAGTTCTTC. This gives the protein CSARRASSSYNEQFF.

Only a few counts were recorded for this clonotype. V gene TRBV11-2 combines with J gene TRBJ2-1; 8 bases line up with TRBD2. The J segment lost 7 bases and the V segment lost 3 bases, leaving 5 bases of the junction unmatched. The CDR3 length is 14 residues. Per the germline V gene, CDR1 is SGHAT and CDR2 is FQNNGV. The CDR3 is CASSLKIAGNEQFF. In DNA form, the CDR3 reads TGTGCCAGCAGCTTGAAGATAGCGGGGAATGAGCAGTTCTTC.

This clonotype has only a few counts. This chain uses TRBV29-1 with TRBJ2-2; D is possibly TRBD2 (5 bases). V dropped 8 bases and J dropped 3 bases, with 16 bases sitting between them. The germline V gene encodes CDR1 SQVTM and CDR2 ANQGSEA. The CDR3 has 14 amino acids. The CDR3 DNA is TGCAGCCCCGGACTCGGTAGATACACCGGGGAGCTGTTTTTT. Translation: CSPGLGRYTGELFF.

The CDR3 nucleotides are TGCAGTGCTAGAGCGGAGGGCTTGAACACTGAAGCTTTCTTT. This sequence encodes CSARAEGLNTEAFF. The chain has TRBV20-1 and TRBJ1-1; D ambiguous. The CDR3 has 14 residues. V was pared by 1 base and J by 0 bases, with 9 bases between. Germline V gene data show CDR1 as DFQATT and CDR2 as SNEGSKA (reference sequence).

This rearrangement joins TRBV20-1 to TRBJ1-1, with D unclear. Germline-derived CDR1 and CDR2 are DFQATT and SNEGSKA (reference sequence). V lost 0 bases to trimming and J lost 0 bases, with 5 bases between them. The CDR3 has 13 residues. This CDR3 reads CSARDMVNTEAFF. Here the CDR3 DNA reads TGCAGTGCTAGAGATATGGTGAACACTGAAGCTTTCTTT.

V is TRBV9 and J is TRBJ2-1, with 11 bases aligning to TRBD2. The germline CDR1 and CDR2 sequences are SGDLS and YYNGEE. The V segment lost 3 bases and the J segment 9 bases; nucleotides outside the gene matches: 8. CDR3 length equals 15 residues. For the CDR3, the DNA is TGTGCCAGCAGCGAGCTAGCGGGAGGCTTCCCTGAGCAGTTCTTC. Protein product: CASSELAGGFPEQFF. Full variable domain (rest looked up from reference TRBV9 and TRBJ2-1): DSGVTQTPKHLITATGQRVTLRCSPRSGDLSVYWYQQSLDQGLQFLIQYYNGEERAKGNILERFSAQQFPDLHSELNLSSLELGDSALYFCASSELAGGFPEQFFGPGTRLTVL.

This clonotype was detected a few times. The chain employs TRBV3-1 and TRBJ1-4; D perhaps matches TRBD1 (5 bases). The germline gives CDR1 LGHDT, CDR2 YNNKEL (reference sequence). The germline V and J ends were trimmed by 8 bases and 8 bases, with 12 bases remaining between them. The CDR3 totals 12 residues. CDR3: CASYSAGEKLFF. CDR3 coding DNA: TGTGCCAGCTACTCAGCAGGGGAAAAACTGTTTTTT.

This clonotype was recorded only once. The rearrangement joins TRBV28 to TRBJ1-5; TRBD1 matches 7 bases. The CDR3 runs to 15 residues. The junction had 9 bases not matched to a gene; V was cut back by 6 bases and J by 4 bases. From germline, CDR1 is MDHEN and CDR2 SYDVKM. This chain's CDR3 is CASSTGARDNQPQHF. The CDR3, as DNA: TGTGCCAGCAGCACAGGGGCAAGGGATAATCAGCCCCAGCATTTT. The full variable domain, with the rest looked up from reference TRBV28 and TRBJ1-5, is DVKVTQSSRYLVKRTGEKVFLECVQDMDHENMFWYRQDPGLGLRLIYFSYDVKMKEKGDIPEGYSVSREKKERFSLILESASTNQTSMYLCASSTGARDNQPQHFGDGTRLSIL.

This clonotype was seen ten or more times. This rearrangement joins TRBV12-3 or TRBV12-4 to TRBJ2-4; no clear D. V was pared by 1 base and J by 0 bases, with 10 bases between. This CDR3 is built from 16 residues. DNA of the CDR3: TGTGCCAGCAGTTTAGTTGGCGTCCAAGCCAAAAACATTCAGTACTTC. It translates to CASSLVGVQAKNIQYF.

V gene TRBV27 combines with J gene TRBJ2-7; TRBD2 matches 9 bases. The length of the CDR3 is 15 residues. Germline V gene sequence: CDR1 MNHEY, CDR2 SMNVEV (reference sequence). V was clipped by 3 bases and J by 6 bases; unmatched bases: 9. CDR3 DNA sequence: TGTGCCAGCAGTTTTTTTAGCGGGAGTTCTGGCGAGCAGTACTTC. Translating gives CASSFFSGSSGEQYF.

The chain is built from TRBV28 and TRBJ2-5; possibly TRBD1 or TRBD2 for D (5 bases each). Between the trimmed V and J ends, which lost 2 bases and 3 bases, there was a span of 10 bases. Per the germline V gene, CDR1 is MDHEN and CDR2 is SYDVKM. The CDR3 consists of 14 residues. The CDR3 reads CASSLGDGKETQYF. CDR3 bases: TGTGCCAGCAGTTTAGGGGACGGCAAAGAGACCCAGTACTTC.

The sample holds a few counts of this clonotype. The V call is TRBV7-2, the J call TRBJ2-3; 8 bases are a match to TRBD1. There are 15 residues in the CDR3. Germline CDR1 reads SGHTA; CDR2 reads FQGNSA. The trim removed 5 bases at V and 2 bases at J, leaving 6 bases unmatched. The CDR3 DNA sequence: TGTGCCAGCAGCCGACAGGGGCGGGCCACAGATACGCAGTATTTT. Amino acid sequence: CASSRQGRATDTQYF.